The rows below give T cell receptor beta chains drawn from one sample of a study of T cell responses to AZD1222 COVID-19 vaccine. The table came from immunoSEQ multiplex PCR; TCRdb's copy has only in-frame clones and leaves some out. The sample shows some 130,000 clones, roughly 90% of them seen only once. This specimen consisted of peripheral blood, obtained on day 0 of AZD1222 vaccination. The receptor source for this set is an adult in good health. CDR3s include the opening cysteine and the closing phenylalanine or tryptophan. A D gene is named only where the DNA matches it firmly. Only part of the rows carry a size: once, few, many, or a class if the clone is expanded.

V	D	size	J	CDR3	DNA
TRBV27	.	.	TRBJ2-1	CASSLGVSLYNEQFF	TGTGCCAGCAGTTTAGGGGTAAGCCTTTACAATGAGCAGTTCTTC
TRBV5-1	.	.	TRBJ1-1	CASSQTGNTEAFF	TGCGCCAGCAGCCAGACAGGGAACACTGAAGCTTTCTTT
TRBV20-1	.	.	TRBJ1-2	CSARERNGYTF	TGCAGTGCTAGAGAACGGAATGGCTACACCTTC
TRBV5-4	TRBD1	.	TRBJ2-7	CASSWDRGTSYEQYF	TGTGCCAGCAGCTGGGACAGGGGAACCTCCTACGAGCAGTACTTC
TRBV7-9	TRBD1	medium-sized	TRBJ2-7	CASSLVWLGTGNGEQYF	TGTGCCAGCAGCTTAGTGTGGCTTGGGACAGGGAACGGGGAGCAGTACTTC
TRBV30	.	.	TRBJ1-2	CAWSSGTRGYTF	TGTGCCTGGAGTTCCGGGACAAGGGGCTACACCTTC
TRBV11-3	.	.	TRBJ2-5	CASSFLTGAQETQYF	TGTGCCAGCAGCTTTTTGACGGGGGCCCAAGAGACCCAGTACTTC
TRBV3-1/TRBV3-2	TRBD1	.	TRBJ2-1	CASSFDLTGSIYNEQFF	TGTGCCAGCAGCTTCGACCTGACAGGGTCTATCTACAATGAGCAGTTCTTC
TRBV6-1	.	.	TRBJ1-1	CASSPGLMNTEAFF	TGTGCCAGCAGTCCCGGCTTAATGAACACTGAAGCTTTCTTT
TRBV5-1	TRBD1	once	TRBJ1-1	CASCGVRTGGRNTEAFF	TGCGCCAGCTGTGGGGTCCGGACAGGGGGTAGGAACACTGAAGCTTTCTTT
TRBV7-2	.	.	TRBJ1-1	CASSLVGGSTEAFF	TGTGCCAGCAGCTTAGTGGGGGGGAGCACTGAAGCTTTCTTT
TRBV7-2	TRBD1	.	TRBJ1-2	CASSPSRGNYGYTF	TGTGCCAGCAGCCCATCCAGGGGGAACTATGGCTACACCTTC
TRBV11-2	TRBD1	.	TRBJ1-2	CASSYSDGTVYGYTF	TGTGCCAGCAGCTATAGCGACGGGACAGTCTATGGCTACACCTTC
TRBV29-1	.	.	TRBJ1-1	CSVEAGRDTEAFF	TGCAGCGTTGAGGCGGGGCGGGACACTGAAGCTTTCTTT
TRBV7-9	.	.	TRBJ1-1	CASNTDNTEAFF	TGTGCCAGCAACACCGACAACACTGAAGCTTTCTTT
TRBV6-5	TRBD1	.	TRBJ1-1	CASSFAGTEKAFF	TGTGCCAGCAGTTTCGCGGGGACAGAGAAAGCTTTCTTT
TRBV5-4	TRBD2	.	TRBJ2-1	CASSSQLAGYNEQFF	TGTGCCAGCAGCTCACAACTAGCGGGGTACAATGAGCAGTTCTTC
TRBV19	TRBD1	.	TRBJ1-2	CASSLTGQGTYGYTF	TGTGCCAGTAGTCTGACGGGACAGGGAACCTATGGCTACACCTTC
TRBV5-1	.	.	TRBJ2-7	CASSLEGSPYEQYF	TGCGCCAGCAGCTTGGAGGGCTCACCCTACGAGCAGTACTTC
TRBV18	.	.	TRBJ1-2	CASSPDSTNYGYTF	TGTGCCAGCTCACCAGACTCTACTAACTATGGCTACACCTTC
TRBV5-1	TRBD2	.	TRBJ2-1	CASSLALADGAEQFF	TGCGCCAGCAGCTTGGCACTAGCGGACGGGGCTGAGCAGTTCTTC
TRBV9	.	once	TRBJ2-3	CASRALRGTTDTQYF	TGTGCCAGCAGGGCCCTAAGGGGAACAACAGATACGCAGTATTTT
TRBV7-2	.	.	TRBJ1-2	CASSLTVQSYGYTF	TGTGCCAGCAGCTTAACAGTACAAAGCTATGGCTACACCTTC
TRBV5-5	.	.	TRBJ2-2	CASGTGNTGELFF	TGTGCCAGCGGCACAGGGAACACCGGGGAGCTGTTTTTT
TRBV5-4	.	.	TRBJ1-3	CASSRQDSGNTIYF	TGTGCCAGCAGCCGGCAGGACTCTGGAAACACCATATATTTT
TRBV2	.	.	TRBJ1-5	CASLIGLGLGPQHF	TGTGCCAGCCTTATTGGATTGGGGTTAGGGCCCCAGCATTTT
TRBV5-4	.	.	TRBJ1-2	CASSLGLTPDFPAYGYTF	TGTGCCAGCAGCTTGGGCCTTACCCCGGACTTCCCCGCGTATGGCTACACCTTC
TRBV11-1	TRBD2	.	TRBJ2-7	CASSPLAGGISYEQYF	TGTGCCAGCAGCCCGCTAGCGGGAGGGATCTCCTACGAGCAGTACTTC
TRBV6-4	TRBD2	.	TRBJ2-3	CASSVLAGSLTDTQYF	TGTGCCAGCAGTGTTCTAGCGGGTAGCCTCACAGATACGCAGTATTTT
TRBV19	.	.	TRBJ1-5	CASTLQGTRNQPQHF	TGTGCCAGTACCTTACAAGGGACCCGCAATCAGCCCCAGCATTTT
TRBV3-1/TRBV3-2	.	.	TRBJ2-7	CASSRDFSTEQYF	TGTGCCAGCAGCCGAGACTTTTCTACGGAGCAGTACTTC
TRBV5-6	.	.	TRBJ1-1	CASSSPHLNTEAFF	TGTGCCAGCAGCTCCCCTCACCTAAACACTGAAGCTTTCTTT
TRBV3-1/TRBV3-2	.	.	TRBJ1-1	CASSPLGGRGTEAFF	TGTGCCAGCAGCCCCCTTGGGGGGAGAGGCACTGAAGCTTTCTTT
TRBV9	TRBD2	.	TRBJ2-5	CASSVGVAGYQETQYF	TGTGCCAGCAGCGTAGGAGTAGCGGGATACCAAGAGACCCAGTACTTC
TRBV4-1	.	.	TRBJ1-3	CASSQDDREGAGNTIYF	TGCGCCAGCAGCCAAGACGATCGGGAGGGGGCTGGAAACACCATATATTTT
TRBV4-2	.	once	TRBJ2-7	CASSQSSSGTSAEQYF	TGTGCCAGCAGCCAATCCAGCTCCGGGACCTCGGCCGAGCAGTACTTC
TRBV12-3/TRBV12-4	.	.	TRBJ2-1	CASSLFLREQFF	TGTGCCAGCAGTCTCTTTCTAAGGGAGCAGTTCTTC
TRBV18	.	.	TRBJ1-2	CASSPQVGHRAPIYGYTF	TGTGCCAGCTCACCACAGGTTGGCCACAGGGCGCCCATATATGGCTACACCTTC
TRBV6-5	TRBD1	.	TRBJ1-5	CASRAPGQGNQPQHF	TGTGCCAGCAGAGCCCCGGGACAGGGCAATCAGCCCCAGCATTTT